These 22 T cell receptor beta chains originate from one sample sequenced in a study of CD8+ T cells in alopecia areata. cDNA prepared by RNA extraction and subsequent reverse transcription served as the template for sequencing. Measured with immunoSEQ multiplex PCR; TCRdb has only the in-frame clones, and not every one. The profile shows about 200,000 clones, less than 70% of them singletons. Treatment in this sample: oral pan-JAK inhibitor, 5-10 mg twice daily. The source material was CD4+ T cells sorted from blood, sampled between weeks 47 and 50, from a patient treated with tofacitinib. Receptors originate from a human donor with alopecia areata.

In its sample, this clone was seen a few times. This chain uses TRBV25-1 with TRBJ1-2, with D unresolved. The CDR3 is 12 residues long. CDR1 is MGHDK and CDR2 is SYGVNS in the germline V gene. V lost 3 bases and J 3 bases, leaving 5 bases between the germline ends. The CDR3 sequence: CASSEAYYGYTF. The CDR3 coding sequence is TGTGCCAGCAGTGAGGCATACTATGGCTACACCTTC.

The chain recombines TRBV5-1 with TRBJ2-1; 7 bases agree with TRBD2. Germline loops: CDR1 SGHRS, CDR2 YFSETQ. The CDR3 has 14 residues. The trim removed 4 bases at V and 0 bases at J, leaving 1 base unmatched. DNA for the CDR3: TGCGCCAGCAGCCGGGACTACTCCTACAATGAGCAGTTCTTC. It encodes CASSRDYSYNEQFF. The whole variable domain, remainder taken from reference TRBV5-1 and TRBJ2-1, is KAGVTQTPRYLIKTRGQQVTLSCSPISGHRSVSWYQQTPGQGLQFLFEYFSETQRNKGNFPGRFSGRQFSNSRSEMNVSTLELGDSALYLCASSRDYSYNEQFFGPGTRLTVL.

Written as DNA, the CDR3 is TGTGCCAGCAGCCAAGATTGGTTCGGGGCGGCGGCCAACGTCCTGACTTTC. It codes for CASSQDWFGAAANVLTF. The gene calls are TRBV14 and TRBJ2-6, with D perhaps TRBD1 or TRBD2 (5 bases each). V was trimmed by 0 bases and J by 6 bases, leaving 15 bases between them. The CDR3 extends over 17 amino acids. Germline assignment: CDR1 SGHDN and CDR2 FVKESK.

This rearrangement joins TRBV6-1 to TRBJ2-1; maybe TRBD1 (6 bases). V lost 8 bases, J lost 7 bases, and 18 bases lay in between. From germline, CDR1 is MNHNS and CDR2 SASEGT. This CDR3 contains 14 residues. The DNA for the CDR3 is TGTGCCAGCGCGGGCCAGGGGATGAGGAATGAGCAGTTCTTC. Translating gives CASAGQGMRNEQFF.

CDR3 protein: CSVGATYRGNTEAFF. CDR3 sequence (DNA): TGCAGCGTTGGGGCTACCTACAGGGGGAACACTGAAGCTTTCTTT. The rearrangement uses TRBV29-1 and TRBJ1-1, with 7 bases aligning to TRBD1. The CDR3 extends over 15 amino acids. V shed 4 bases, J shed 1 base, and the junction held 9 bases outside the gene matches. From germline, CDR1 is SQVTM and CDR2 ANQGSEA. The complete variable domain, with remaining parts taken from reference TRBV29-1 and TRBJ1-1, reads SAVISQKPSRDICQRGTSLTIQCQVDSQVTMMFWYRQQPGQSLTLIATANQGSEATYESGFVIDKFPISRPNLTFSTLTVSNMSPEDSSIYLCSVGATYRGNTEAFFGQGTRLTVV.

The table lists this clone with a count of one. This chain joins TRBV7-9 and TRBJ2-7; D is possibly TRBD1 or TRBD2 (5 bases each). The CDR3 has 13 residues. Germline loops: CDR1 SEHNR, CDR2 FQNEAQ (reference sequence). V lost 1 base to trimming and J lost 13 bases, with 17 bases between them. The CDR3: CASSLEGDRSGYF. Written as DNA, the CDR3 is TGTGCCAGCAGCTTAGAGGGAGACAGATCGGGCTACTTC.

The V and J genes are TRBV7-2 and TRBJ2-6, with no clear D. The germline V and J ends were trimmed by 10 bases and 0 bases, with 10 bases remaining between them. The CDR3 runs to 14 residues. Germline CDR1 reads SGHTA; CDR2 reads FQGNSA. CDR3 protein: CATPSYSGANVLTF. DNA for the CDR3: TGTGCCACCCCATCTTACTCTGGGGCCAACGTCCTGACTTTC. The full variable domain, in which reference TRBV7-2 and TRBJ2-6 provide the parts outside the CDR3, is GAGVSQSPSNKVTEKGKDVELRCDPISGHTALYWYRQSLGQGLEFLIYFQGNSAPDKSGLPSDRFSAERTGGSVSTLTIQRTQQEDSAVYLCATPSYSGANVLTFGAGSRLTVL.

This chain connects TRBV10-3 to TRBJ2-1; a weak D match, TRBD2 (5 bases). CDR1 ENHRY and CDR2 SYGVKD come from the germline V gene. Trimming took 3 bases from V and 6 from J, leaving 18 bases between them. This CDR3 spans 16 amino acids. CDR3 amino acids: CAISDTRPPGVNEQFF. In DNA, the CDR3 is TGTGCCATCAGTGACACTAGGCCTCCCGGGGTCAATGAGCAGTTCTTC.

V and J are TRBV7-2 and TRBJ1-5; D may be TRBD1 (6 bases). Germline V gene data show CDR1 as SGHTA and CDR2 as FQGNSA. The CDR3 runs 15 residues. Trimming removed 4 bases at V and 0 bases at J, with 10 bases between. The CDR3 is CASSSGHLSNQPQHF. For the CDR3, the DNA is TGTGCCAGCAGCTCGGGACACCTTAGCAATCAGCCCCAGCATTTT. Using reference TRBV7-2 and TRBJ1-5 for the parts outside the CDR3, the full variable domain is GAGVSQSPSNKVTEKGKDVELRCDPISGHTALYWYRQSLGQGLEFLIYFQGNSAPDKSGLPSDRFSAERTGGSVSTLTIQRTQQEDSAVYLCASSSGHLSNQPQHFGDGTRLSIL.

This rearrangement joins TRBV29-1 to TRBJ1-2, with D unresolved. The CDR3 spans 13 residues. V was shortened by 1 base and J by 3 bases, with 9 bases between the two germline ends. CDR1 and CDR2 from the germline V gene are SQVTM and ANQGSEA. The CDR3, as DNA: TGCAGCGTTGAAGGCCACAGTTACTATGGCTACACCTTC. It specifies CSVEGHSYYGYTF.

V gene TRBV25-1 combines with J gene TRBJ2-6; D is unresolved. This CDR3 region has 15 residues. Per the germline V gene, CDR1 is MGHDK and CDR2 is SYGVNS. V gave up 2 bases and J gave up 1 base, with 6 bases separating them. CDR3 region: CASSEVWSGANVLTF. The CDR3 nucleotides are TGTGCCAGCAGTGAAGTCTGGTCTGGGGCCAACGTCCTGACTTTC.

In its sample, this clone was seen a few times. This chain joins TRBV11-2 and TRBJ2-3, with TRBD2 matching 12 bases. V trimming: 4 bases; J trimming: 3 bases; junction bases outside the gene matches: 5. The CDR3 totals 16 residues. CDR1 and CDR2 (germline): SGHAT, FQNNGV. The CDR3 spells CASSSRTSGETDTQYF. The CDR3 region has the DNA TGTGCCAGCAGCTCCCGGACTAGCGGGGAAACAGATACGCAGTATTTT.

CDR3 residues: CASSQEGMGPNEQFF. The CDR3 nucleotides are TGCGCCAGCAGCCAAGAGGGAATGGGCCCCAATGAGCAGTTCTTC. The rearrangement links TRBV4-3 to TRBJ2-1, with D unclear. This CDR3 comprises 15 residues. CDR1 is LGHNA, CDR2 YSLEER, per germline. Trimming pared 0 bases from V and 6 bases from J, leaving 12 bases between.

This clone was seen a single time. CDR3 loop: CASSFNGPSYEQYF. Here the CDR3 DNA reads TGTGCCAGCAGCTTCAACGGACCGTCCTACGAGCAGTACTTC. The chain uses TRBV7-2 and TRBJ2-7, with D hard to call. V was trimmed by 3 bases and J by 1 base, leaving 10 bases between them. Per the germline V gene, CDR1 is SGHTA and CDR2 is FQGNSA. This CDR3 is built from 14 residues. The full variable domain, with the rest looked up from reference TRBV7-2 and TRBJ2-7, is GAGVSQSPSNKVTEKGKDVELRCDPISGHTALYWYRQSLGQGLEFLIYFQGNSAPDKSGLPSDRFSAERTGGSVSTLTIQRTQQEDSAVYLCASSFNGPSYEQYFGPGTRLTVT.

The chain links TRBV29-1 to TRBJ2-6; weak D call: TRBD1 (5 bases). Germline loops: CDR1 SQVTM, CDR2 ANQGSEA. Between the trimmed V and J ends, which lost 4 bases and 4 bases, there was a span of 11 bases. CDR3 size: 14 residues. The CDR3 reads CSVVGALGANVLTF. For the CDR3, the DNA is TGCAGCGTTGTAGGGGCCCTGGGGGCCAACGTCCTGACTTTC.

This clone occurred a few times. The V and J genes are TRBV28 and TRBJ2-5; D may correspond to TRBD1 or TRBD2 (6 bases each). Between the trimmed V and J ends, which lost 5 bases and 7 bases, there was a span of 14 bases. CDR1 is MDHEN, CDR2 SYDVKM, per germline. CDR3 length: 13 amino acids. For the CDR3, the DNA is TGTGCCAGCAGTCAGACAGGAGCGGGGACCCAGTACTTC. Translating it yields CASSQTGAGTQYF.

The chain employs TRBV2 and TRBJ1-6, with no clear D. Germline CDR1 and CDR2: SNHLY and FYNNEI. Trimming took 6 bases from V and 9 from J, leaving 6 bases between them. CDR3 length: 11 amino acids. The CDR3 DNA is TGTGCCAGCAGCGAAACTTCACCCCTCCACTTT. Amino acid sequence: CASSETSPLHF.

Details on this clone: Given the absence of the conserved phenylalanine or tryptophan at the CDR3 end, a read error is likely. This chain links TRBV27 with TRBJ2-7; TRBD1 matches 10 bases. From germline, CDR1 is MNHEY and CDR2 SMNVEV (reference sequence). V was pared by 6 bases and J by 5 bases, with 10 bases of the junction left unmatched. CDR3 size: 15 residues. The CDR3 is CASSLPGQGMNEQYL. The CDR3 nucleotides read TGTGCCAGCAGCTTACCGGGACAGGGGATGAACGAGCAGTACCTC.

The genes are TRBV7-9 and TRBJ2-7; maybe TRBD1 (6 bases). The CDR3 sequence is 13 residues long. Trimming shortened V by 5 bases and J by 2 bases, and 10 bases separated the two germline ends. Per germline, CDR1 SEHNR and CDR2 FQNEAQ (reference sequence). In DNA, the CDR3 is TGTGCCAGCAGCAGGGGGACCCCCTACGAGCAGTACTTC. This codes for CASSRGTPYEQYF.

CDR3 in amino acids: CATSREPVNTGELFF. The CDR3 coding sequence is TGTGCCACCAGCAGAGAGCCCGTGAACACCGGGGAGCTGTTTTTT. The rearrangement joins TRBV15 to TRBJ2-2; D is undetermined. Germline-derived CDR1 and CDR2 are LNHNV and YYDKDF (reference sequence). This CDR3 contains 15 residues. Trimming pared 0 bases from V and 1 base from J, leaving 6 bases between. The whole variable domain, remainder taken from reference TRBV15 and TRBJ2-2, is DAMVIQNPRYQVTQFGKPVTLSCSQTLNHNVMYWYQQKSSQAPKLLFHYYDKDFNNEADTPDNFQSRRPNTSFCFLDIRSPGLGDTAMYLCATSREPVNTGELFFGEGSRLTVL.

The chain uses TRBV30 and TRBJ2-5; 9 bases line up with TRBD2. V shed 0 bases, J shed 7 bases, and the junction held 9 bases outside the gene matches. The CDR3 totals 15 residues. Germline lookup yields CDR1 GTSNPN and CDR2 SVGIG (reference sequence). Here the CDR3 DNA reads TGTGCCTGGAGTGTGTTAGCGGGGGCATTTGGGACCCAGTACTTC. Its protein product is CAWSVLAGAFGTQYF. The complete variable domain, with remaining parts taken from reference TRBV30 and TRBJ2-5, reads SQTIHQWPATLVQPVGSPLSLECTVEGTSNPNLYWYRQAAGRGLQLLFYSVGIGQISSEVPQNLSASRPQDRQFILSSKKLLLSDSGFYLCAWSVLAGAFGTQYFGPGTRLLVL.

This chain joins TRBV7-2 and TRBJ2-7; the match to TRBD2 covers 10 bases. Germline V gene sequence: CDR1 SGHTA, CDR2 FQGNSA. The CDR3 is made up of 15 amino acids. With V trimmed by 1 base and J by 7 bases, 7 bases remained unmatched. Here the CDR3 DNA reads TGTGCCAGCAGCTTAGGGGACCTAGCGGGGGATGAGCAGTACTTC. Protein: CASSLGDLAGDEQYF.